This T cell receptor (beta chain) emerged from a study of blood T cell repertoires in COVID-19 (dated by TCRdb to 2020 to 2021). In the study overall: Samples covering the acute and convalescent phases of COVID-19 were provided by collaborators in the United States, Italy and Spain. The material from the prospective study consisted of cDNA or gDNA derived from T cells, B-cell-depleted T cells, or PBMCs. Subjects who had been exposed to COVID-19, were actively infected with it, or had recovered from it provided the deeply sampled blood TCRbeta repertoires that made up the dataset. The repertoires were released in a freely available public database intended as a resource for research on the immune response to SARS-CoV-2. The samples were drawn from two sources: the first 160 participants of the ongoing ImmuneRACE study, and about 1,300 subjects contributed by 6 global collaborators. A de-identified subject ID, COVID-19 status, age in years and sex were almost always included in the sample metadata. Where available, HLA class I and class II types were taken from metadata supplied by the sample provider and were not determined by assay-based typing.

The immunoSEQ Assay, a bias-controlled multiplex PCR, was used to amplify TCRbeta CDR3 regions from genomic DNA. In the paper's pipeline: Within the assay, amplification of reference gene primers was used to estimate how many nucleated cells each sample contained. Sequence reads were collapsed and filtered to measure the absolute abundance of every unique TCRbeta CDR3 rearrangement. Productive Simpson clonality was computed per sample as the square root of Simpson's diversity index over productive rearrangements. TCRdb mirrors the immuneACCESS table, restricted to in-frame sequences. Some clones are absent from its copies; in checked studies, under half trace to an unresolved V gene, and the reason for the others is unknown. The DNA gave D and trimming, while V, J and clone size come from that table. Across this sample there are about 120,000 clones, with 80% to 90% seen only once. About 29% of the sample is taken by the ten largest.

Whole blood was collected in K2EDTA tubes by collaborating institutions according to the institutions' own protocols. For TCRbeta analysis, collaborator samples were shipped as frozen whole blood, as isolated PBMCs, or as DNA extracted from either sample type. Here is what the overall study found, with its caveats: The amount of clinical and demographic metadata varied by source and participant and was provided uncurated.

The junction carries 9 bases between V and J, which are trimmed by 7 bases and 2 bases respectively. Taken from cysteine to phenylalanine, the CDR3 has 13 residues. The read is trimmed to its CDR3 DNA, 39 bases read in frame from base 1. The germline V gene (reference sequence) specifies LNHDA as CDR1 and SQIVND as CDR2. As to this clone: The target of this receptor is not known. One base away there is no much larger clone; base qualities are not given.

The sequenced sample consisted of peripheral blood. In this chain, TRBV19 is recombined with TRBJ1-3; TRBD1 might be the D gene, on 5 matching bases. This sequence originates from an older man with active or convalescent COVID-19. The CDR3 reads CASNGATGNTIYF. The nucleotides read TGTGCCAGTAATGGGGCCACTGGAAACACCATATATTTT.